Shown below are 2 T cell receptor beta chains from a single sample sequenced in a study of identical twins. One entry per CDR3 protein, called by TCRdb with MiXCR from the 5' RACE reads. Here the sample spans about 490,000 distinct CDR3 sequences, about 15% being singletons. These data were also reused for a study on yellow fever vaccine responses in identical twins.

Source material: CD4+ T cells sorted from blood. These receptors were collected from a woman under 30 in good health.

This clonotype was seen many times. The chain is built from TRBV27 and TRBJ2-3; TRBD1 might be the D (5 bases). The ends were cut back, 5 bases at V and 0 bases at J, with 21 bases in the middle. Germline CDR1 reads MNHEY; CDR2 reads SMNVEV (reference sequence). This CDR3 region has 18 residues. Here the CDR3 reads CASSPYLLSGSSTDTQYF. CDR3 sequence (DNA): TGTGCCAGCAGTCCATACCTACTCTCAGGGTCTAGCACAGATACGCAGTATTTT.

The V call is TRBV6-5, the J call TRBJ1-1; D gene uncertain. Germline CDR1 is MNHEY and CDR2 is SVGAGI. This CDR3 has 14 amino acids. Trimming pared 2 bases from V and 2 bases from J, leaving 9 bases between. CDR3 sequence (DNA): TGTGCCAGCAGTTACCCCCCGGGCAACACTGAAGCTTTCTTT. This encodes CASSYPPGNTEAFF.